Following are 9 T cell receptor beta chains from one sample sequenced in a study of T-cell memory formation after mild COVID-19. A single record per CDR3 protein comes from TCRdb applying MiXCR to the 5' RACE reads. Of approximately 300,000 distinct CDR3 sequences in the sample, roughly 8% were seen once. The sequenced sample consisted of PBMCs or a T cell subset sorted from them (not recorded which). These receptors originate from a man younger than 35 who had mild COVID-19 (a few samples of this study predate the infection). Cell type and time point are not known.

This clonotype occurred many times. J is TRBJ2-2 and V is TRBV10-2; TRBD1 aligns across 8 bases. The CDR3 covers 14 residues. CDR1 is WSHSY, CDR2 SAAADI, per germline. Unmatched junction bases numbered 10, after V lost 10 bases and J lost 6 bases. The DNA for the CDR3 is TGCGCCACTTCCCCGGGACAGGCGGCCGGGGAGCTGTTTTTT. Encoded protein: CATSPGQAAGELFF.

This clonotype was seen more than once but under ten times. The chain carries TRBV6-6 and TRBJ1-5; tentative D call: TRBD1 (6 bases). Germline assignment: CDR1 MNHNY and CDR2 SVGAGI (reference sequence). The CDR3 runs to 17 residues. V was clipped by 2 bases and J by 5 bases, with 19 bases between them. CDR3 protein: CASSYGRFPGTHQPQHF. CDR3 sequence (DNA): TGTGCCAGCAGTTACGGCCGATTCCCCGGGACACATCAGCCCCAGCATTTT.

This clonotype was observed at least ten times. The chain links TRBV12-3 or TRBV12-4 to TRBJ2-3; TRBD2 is a possible D gene (6 bases). V was clipped by 3 bases and J by 4 bases, with 14 bases between them. This CDR3 spans 15 amino acids. CDR3 protein: CASSFGGSRADTQYF. The CDR3, as DNA: TGTGCCAGCAGTTTCGGGGGATCCAGGGCAGATACGCAGTATTTT.

The rearrangement links TRBV12-3 or TRBV12-4 to TRBJ1-4; D gene unclear. The V end was cut by 8 bases, the J end by 3 bases, with 7 bases between. This CDR3 comprises 12 residues. The CDR3 loop reads CASALANEKLFF. DNA of the CDR3: TGTGCCAGCGCCCTGGCTAATGAAAAACTGTTTTTT.

This clonotype was observed a few times. V is TRBV5-1 and J is TRBJ2-3; 13 nucleotides align to TRBD2. CDR1 is SGHRS, CDR2 YFSETQ, per germline. This CDR3 region has 18 residues. V lost 4 bases and J lost 0; bases outside the gene matches: 8. The DNA of the CDR3 is TGCGCCAGCAGCCCTTGGACTAGCGGGGGAACTAGCACAGATACGCAGTATTTT. Encoded protein: CASSPWTSGGTSTDTQYF.

This clonotype appeared many times. The chain uses TRBV12-3 or TRBV12-4 and TRBJ2-1, with 11 bases identical to TRBD2. Trimming at V came to 3 bases and at J to 6 bases, leaving 22 bases not matched to a gene. This CDR3 is 21 amino acids long. The CDR3 reads CASSFRVGFSGGARNPNEQFF. The CDR3 bases are TGTGCCAGCAGTTTTAGGGTCGGGTTTAGCGGGGGGGCCCGGAACCCCAATGAGCAGTTCTTC.

The chain carries TRBV7-8 and TRBJ1-2, with D possibly TRBD1 on 6 matching bases. The CDR3 is 12 residues long. V lost 6 bases to trimming and J lost 6 bases, with 11 bases between them. The germline V gene encodes CDR1 SGHVS and CDR2 FQNEAQ. The CDR3, as DNA: TGTGCCAGCAGTCGACACAGGGATGGCTACACCTTC. Residues: CASSRHRDGYTF.

The CDR3 sequence is CASSHPGGDEQYF. The CDR3 bases are TGTGCCAGCAGCCACCCGGGGGGGGACGAGCAGTACTTC. The chain is built from TRBV5-4 and TRBJ2-7; 8 bases align to TRBD2. Germline V gives CDR1 SGHNT, CDR2 YYREEE (reference sequence). This CDR3 region has 13 residues. V dropped 4 bases and J dropped 5; count of bases not matched to a gene: 5. Drawing the rest from reference TRBV5-4 and TRBJ2-7, the complete variable domain is ETGVTQSPTHLIKTRGQQVTLRCSSQSGHNTVSWYQQALGQGPQFIFQYYREEENGRGNFPPRFSGLQFPNYSSELNVNALELDDSALYLCASSHPGGDEQYFGPGTRLTVT.

The table lists this clonotype with a few counts. The genes are TRBV20-1 and TRBJ1-2; TRBD1 is a possible D gene (6 bases). Germline CDR1 reads DFQATT; CDR2 reads SNEGSKA (reference sequence). V lost 1 base and J lost 5, with 20 bases in between. This CDR3 contains 16 residues. The CDR3 sequence: CSARVRGLSGSYGYTF. CDR3 sequence (DNA): TGCAGTGCTAGAGTGCGGGGGCTAAGTGGTTCTTATGGCTACACCTTC.